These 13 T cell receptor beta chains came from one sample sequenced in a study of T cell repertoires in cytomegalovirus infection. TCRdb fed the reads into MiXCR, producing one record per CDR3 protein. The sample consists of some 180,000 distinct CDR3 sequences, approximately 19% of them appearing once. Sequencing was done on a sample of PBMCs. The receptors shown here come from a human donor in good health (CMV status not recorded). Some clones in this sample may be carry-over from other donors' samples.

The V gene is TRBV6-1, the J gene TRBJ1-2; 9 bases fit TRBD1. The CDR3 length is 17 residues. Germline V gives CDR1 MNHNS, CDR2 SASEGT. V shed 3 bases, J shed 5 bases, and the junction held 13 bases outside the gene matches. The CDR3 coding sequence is TGTGCCAGCAGTGAGCAAACCGGGACAGGGTATCATTATGGCTACACCTTC. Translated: CASSEQTGTGYHYGYTF.

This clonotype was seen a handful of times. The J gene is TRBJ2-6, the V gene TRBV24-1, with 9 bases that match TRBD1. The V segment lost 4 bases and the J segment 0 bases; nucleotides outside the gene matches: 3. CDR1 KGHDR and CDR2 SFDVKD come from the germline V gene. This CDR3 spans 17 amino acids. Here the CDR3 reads CATSEGTGSSGANVLTF. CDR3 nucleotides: TGTGCCACCAGTGAGGGGACAGGGAGCTCTGGGGCCAACGTCCTGACTTTC.

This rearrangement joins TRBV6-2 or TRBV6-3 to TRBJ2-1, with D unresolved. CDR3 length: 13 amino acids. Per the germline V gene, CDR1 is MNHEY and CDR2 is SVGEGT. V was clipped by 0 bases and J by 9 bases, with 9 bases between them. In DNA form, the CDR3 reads TGTGCCAGCAGTTACTCGACACCCCCTGAGCAGTTCTTC. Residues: CASSYSTPPEQFF.

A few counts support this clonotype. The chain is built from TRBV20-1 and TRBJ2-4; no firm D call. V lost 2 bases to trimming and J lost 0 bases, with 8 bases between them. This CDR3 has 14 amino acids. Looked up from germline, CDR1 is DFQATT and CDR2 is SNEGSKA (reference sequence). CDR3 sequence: CSARQVVAKNIQYF. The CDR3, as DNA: TGCAGTGCTAGACAGGTCGTAGCCAAAAACATTCAGTACTTC.

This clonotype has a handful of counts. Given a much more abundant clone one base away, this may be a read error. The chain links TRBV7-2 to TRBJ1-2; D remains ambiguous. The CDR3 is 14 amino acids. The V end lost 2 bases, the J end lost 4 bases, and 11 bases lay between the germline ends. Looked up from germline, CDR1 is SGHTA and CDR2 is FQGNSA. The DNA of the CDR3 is TGTGCCAGCAGCTTACTACGGCTTAGCTATGGCTACACCTTC. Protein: CASSLLRLSYGYTF.

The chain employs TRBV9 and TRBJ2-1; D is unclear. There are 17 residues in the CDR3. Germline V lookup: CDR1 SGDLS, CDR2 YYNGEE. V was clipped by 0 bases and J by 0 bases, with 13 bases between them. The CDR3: CASSVGKVGYSYNEQFF. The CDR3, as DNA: TGTGCCAGCAGCGTAGGGAAGGTAGGATACTCCTACAATGAGCAGTTCTTC.

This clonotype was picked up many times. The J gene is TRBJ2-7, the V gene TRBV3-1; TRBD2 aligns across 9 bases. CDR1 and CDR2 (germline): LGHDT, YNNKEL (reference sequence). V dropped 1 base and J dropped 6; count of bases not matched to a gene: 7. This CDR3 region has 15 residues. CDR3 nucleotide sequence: TGTGCCAGCAGCCAAGGACGCGGGAGGGCCACCGAGCAGTACTTC. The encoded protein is CASSQGRGRATEQYF.

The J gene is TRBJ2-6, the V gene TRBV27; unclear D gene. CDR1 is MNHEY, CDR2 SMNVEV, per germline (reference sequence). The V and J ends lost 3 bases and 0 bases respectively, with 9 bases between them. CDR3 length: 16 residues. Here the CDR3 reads CASSFLPSSGANVLTF. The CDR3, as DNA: TGTGCCAGCAGTTTCTTACCGTCCTCTGGGGCCAACGTCCTGACTTTC.

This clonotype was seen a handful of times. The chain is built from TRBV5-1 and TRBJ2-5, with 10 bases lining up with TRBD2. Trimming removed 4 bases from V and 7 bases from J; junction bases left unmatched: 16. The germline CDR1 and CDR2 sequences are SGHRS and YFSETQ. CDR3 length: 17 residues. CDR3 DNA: TGCGCCAGCAGCCCCGTCGGACTAGCGGCGGGAGGTGGGACCCAGTACTTC. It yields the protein CASSPVGLAAGGGTQYF. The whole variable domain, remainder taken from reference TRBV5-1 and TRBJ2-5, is KAGVTQTPRYLIKTRGQQVTLSCSPISGHRSVSWYQQTPGQGLQFLFEYFSETQRNKGNFPGRFSGRQFSNSRSEMNVSTLELGDSALYLCASSPVGLAAGGGTQYFGPGTRLLVL.

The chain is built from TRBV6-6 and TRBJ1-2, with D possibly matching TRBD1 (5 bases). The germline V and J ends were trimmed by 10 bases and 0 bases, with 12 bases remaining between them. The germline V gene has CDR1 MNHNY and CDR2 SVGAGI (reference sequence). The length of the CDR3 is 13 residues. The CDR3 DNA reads TGTGCCACATACAGGTCCTCTAACTATGGCTACACCTTC. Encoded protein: CATYRSSNYGYTF.

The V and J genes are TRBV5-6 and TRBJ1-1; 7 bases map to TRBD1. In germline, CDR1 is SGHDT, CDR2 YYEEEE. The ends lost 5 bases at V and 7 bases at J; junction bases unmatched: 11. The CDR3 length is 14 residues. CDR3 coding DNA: TGTGCCAGCAGATCCTCCGGGACAGCTAGTGAAGCTTTCTTT. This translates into CASRSSGTASEAFF.

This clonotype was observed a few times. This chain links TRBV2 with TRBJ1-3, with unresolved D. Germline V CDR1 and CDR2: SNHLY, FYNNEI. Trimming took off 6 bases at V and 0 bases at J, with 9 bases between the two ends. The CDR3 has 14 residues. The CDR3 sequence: CASRGTNSGNTIYF. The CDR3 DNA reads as TGTGCCAGCAGAGGAACGAACTCTGGAAACACCATATATTTT.

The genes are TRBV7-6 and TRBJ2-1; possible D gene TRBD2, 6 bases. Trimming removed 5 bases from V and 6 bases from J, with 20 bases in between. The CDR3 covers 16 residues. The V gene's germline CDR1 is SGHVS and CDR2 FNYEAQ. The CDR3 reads CASSRSGSGLVNEQFF. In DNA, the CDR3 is TGTGCCAGCAGCAGATCCGGGAGTGGATTGGTCAATGAGCAGTTCTTC.